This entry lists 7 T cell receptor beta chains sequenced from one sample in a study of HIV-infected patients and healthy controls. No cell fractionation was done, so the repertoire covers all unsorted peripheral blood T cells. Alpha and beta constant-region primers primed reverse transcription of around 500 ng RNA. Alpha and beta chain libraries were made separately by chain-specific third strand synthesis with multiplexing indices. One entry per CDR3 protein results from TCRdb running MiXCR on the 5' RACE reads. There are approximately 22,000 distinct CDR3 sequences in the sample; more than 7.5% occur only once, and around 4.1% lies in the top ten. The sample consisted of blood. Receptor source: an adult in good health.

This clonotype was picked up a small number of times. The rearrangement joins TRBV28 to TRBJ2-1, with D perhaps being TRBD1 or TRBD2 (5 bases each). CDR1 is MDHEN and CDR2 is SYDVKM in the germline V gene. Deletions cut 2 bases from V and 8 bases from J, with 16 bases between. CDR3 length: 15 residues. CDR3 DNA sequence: TGTGCCAGCAGTTTAGGGGCTAGCCGGTTAGATGAGCAGTTCTTC. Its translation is CASSLGASRLDEQFF.

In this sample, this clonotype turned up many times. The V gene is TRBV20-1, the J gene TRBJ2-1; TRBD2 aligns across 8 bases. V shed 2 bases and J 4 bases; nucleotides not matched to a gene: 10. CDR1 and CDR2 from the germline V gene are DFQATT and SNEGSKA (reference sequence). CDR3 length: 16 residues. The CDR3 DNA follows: TGCAGTGCTAGACAACCTGCGGGGGGCGCGTACAATGAGCAGTTCTTC. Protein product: CSARQPAGGAYNEQFF.

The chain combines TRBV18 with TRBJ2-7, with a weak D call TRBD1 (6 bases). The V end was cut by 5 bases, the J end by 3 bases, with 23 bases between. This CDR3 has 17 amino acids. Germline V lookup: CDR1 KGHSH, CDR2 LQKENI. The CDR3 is CASSTQSTLGHNYEQYF. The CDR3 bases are TGTGCCAGCTCAACTCAAAGCACGTTGGGACATAACTACGAGCAGTACTTC.

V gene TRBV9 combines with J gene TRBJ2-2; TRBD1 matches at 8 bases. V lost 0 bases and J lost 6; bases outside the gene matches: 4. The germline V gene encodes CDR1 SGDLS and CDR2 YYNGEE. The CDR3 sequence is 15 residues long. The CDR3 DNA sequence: TGTGCCAGCAGCGTAGGACAGGGGAATTCCGGGGAGCTGTTTTTT. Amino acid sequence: CASSVGQGNSGELFF.

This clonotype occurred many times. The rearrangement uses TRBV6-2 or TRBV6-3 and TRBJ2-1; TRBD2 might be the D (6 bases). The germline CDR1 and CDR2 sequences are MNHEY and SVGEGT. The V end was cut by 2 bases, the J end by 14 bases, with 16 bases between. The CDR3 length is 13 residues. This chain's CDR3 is CASSYARGTPKFF. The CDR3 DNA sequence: TGTGCCAGCAGTTACGCCCGCGGGACCCCAAAGTTCTTC.

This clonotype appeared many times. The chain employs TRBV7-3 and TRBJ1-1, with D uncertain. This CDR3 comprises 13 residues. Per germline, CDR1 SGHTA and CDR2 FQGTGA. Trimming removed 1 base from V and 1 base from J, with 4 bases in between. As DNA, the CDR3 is TGTGCCAGCAGCTTAAGCCAGAACACTGAAGCTTTCTTT. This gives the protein CASSLSQNTEAFF.

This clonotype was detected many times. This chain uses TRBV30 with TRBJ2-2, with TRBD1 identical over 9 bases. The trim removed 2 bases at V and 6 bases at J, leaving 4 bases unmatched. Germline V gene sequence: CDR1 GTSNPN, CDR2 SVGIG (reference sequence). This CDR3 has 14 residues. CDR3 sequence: CAWSRTGDPGELFF. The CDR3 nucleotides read TGTGCCTGGAGTAGGACAGGGGACCCCGGGGAGCTGTTTTTT.